Each of the 28 T cell receptor beta chains below was sequenced from the same sample in a study of cytomegalovirus exposure and HLA in healthy donors. Primers: 60 Vbeta forward and 13 Jbeta reverse. Only in-frame clones appear in the TCRdb table, and some are missing; sequencing was by immunoSEQ multiplex PCR. The sample consists of 100,000 to 150,000 clones, approximately 74% of them appearing once. The specimen was PBMCs. The receptors here all came from a woman aged 50 to 60 in good health and CMV-seropositive.

The chain links TRBV13 to TRBJ1-3, with a tentative D call TRBD1 (5 bases). CDR1 is PRHDT and CDR2 is FYEKMQ in the germline V gene (reference sequence). The CDR3 extends over 15 amino acids. Trimming removed 5 bases from V and 0 bases from J, with 11 bases in between. The CDR3 DNA follows: TGTGCCAGCAGCCGTCGACAGAGCTCTGGAAACACCATATATTTT. This gives the protein CASSRRQSSGNTIYF.

The chain is built from TRBV6-5 and TRBJ1-1; D unresolved. The V and J ends lost 6 bases and 6 bases respectively, with 8 bases between them. The CDR3 covers 11 residues. Germline values: CDR1 MNHEY, CDR2 SVGAGI. The CDR3 DNA is TGTGCCAGCAGCGAGGATTCTGAAGCTTTCTTT. Protein sequence: CASSEDSEAFF.

This clone was counted a single time. In DNA form, the CDR3 reads TGTGCCAGCAGCTTGAAAGGGGAGGCCGGGGAGCTGTTTTTT. Its translation is CASSLKGEAGELFF. The chain is built from TRBV7-9 and TRBJ2-2, with D perhaps matching TRBD2 (6 bases). This CDR3 contains 14 residues. Germline loops: CDR1 SEHNR, CDR2 FQNEAQ (reference sequence). Deletions cut 3 bases from V and 6 bases from J, with 11 bases between.

The chain links TRBV5-4 to TRBJ2-6; D perhaps matches TRBD1 (5 bases). The V gene's germline CDR1 is SGHNT and CDR2 YYREEE (reference sequence). V lost 6 bases to trimming and J lost 0 bases, with 16 bases between them. The CDR3 length is 17 residues. The CDR3 sequence is CASTHGADSSGANVLTF. The CDR3 DNA follows: TGTGCCAGCACTCATGGGGCAGATAGCTCTGGGGCCAACGTCCTGACTTTC.

The DNA for the CDR3 is TGTGCTAGTTCGAGCGGAGATCGAGAGACCCAGTACTTC. Its protein product is CASSSGDRETQYF. The chain uses TRBV12-5 and TRBJ2-5, with D maybe TRBD2 (5 bases). This CDR3 has 13 amino acids. The V and J ends lost 8 bases and 4 bases respectively, with 14 bases between them. Looked up from germline, CDR1 is LGHNT and CDR2 is FRNRAP.

The rearrangement uses TRBV28 and TRBJ2-2; 9 bases map to TRBD1. V lost 6 bases and J lost 1; bases outside the gene matches: 6. The CDR3 contains 16 residues. CDR1 MDHEN and CDR2 SYDVKM come from the germline V gene. CDR3 bases: TGTGCCAGCAGAAGACCGGGACAGGGGAACACCGGGGAGCTGTTTTTT. Its translation is CASRRPGQGNTGELFF. Looking up the rest from reference TRBV28 and TRBJ2-2 gives the full variable domain: DVKVTQSSRYLVKRTGEKVFLECVQDMDHENMFWYRQDPGLGLRLIYFSYDVKMKEKGDIPEGYSVSREKKERFSLILESASTNQTSMYLCASRRPGQGNTGELFFGEGSRLTVL.

The chain employs TRBV2 and TRBJ1-4; TRBD1 matches 7 bases. CDR3 length: 12 residues. Germline CDR1 SNHLY, CDR2 FYNNEI. Germline trimming cut 7 bases from V and 7 bases from J; bases unmatched to any gene: 3. The CDR3 loop reads CASIQGGEKLFF. Here the CDR3 DNA reads TGTGCCAGCATCCAGGGGGGTGAAAAACTGTTTTTT.

This clone has just a few counts. The V gene is TRBV6-1, the J gene TRBJ1-6; 7 positions match TRBD1. The CDR3 is made up of 13 amino acids. Germline values: CDR1 MNHNS, CDR2 SASEGT. J gave up 8 bases and V 7 bases, and 5 bases lay outside the gene matches. Written as DNA, the CDR3 is TGTGCCAGCATTCGGCAGGGGGATTCACCCCTCCACTTT. This gives the protein CASIRQGDSPLHF.

The rearrangement uses TRBV14 and TRBJ1-1, with D unresolved. The germline V gene has CDR1 SGHDN and CDR2 FVKESK. The CDR3 loop spans 12 amino acids. V was trimmed by 1 base and J by 9 bases, leaving 9 bases between them. The CDR3 DNA follows: TGTGCCAGCAGCCAAGGAGGCCTTCAAGCTTTCTTT. Amino acids: CASSQGGLQAFF. The entire variable domain, with the rest obtained from reference TRBV14 and TRBJ1-1, is as follows: EAGVTQFPSHSVIEKGQTVTLRCDPISGHDNLYWYRRVMGKEIKFLLHFVKESKQDESGMPNNRFLAERTGGTYSTLKVQPAELEDSGVYFCASSQGGLQAFFGQGTRLTVV.

The V call is TRBV19, the J call TRBJ1-1, with TRBD1 as a possible D gene (5 bases). Per germline, CDR1 LNHDA and CDR2 SQIVND (reference sequence). Trimming took off 3 bases at V and 5 bases at J, with 16 bases between the two ends. The length of the CDR3 is 15 residues. The CDR3 DNA reads as TGTGCCAGTAGTATCCGGGTTGGGGGGTGGACTGAAGCTTTCTTT. This sequence encodes CASSIRVGGWTEAFF.

The V gene is TRBV28, the J gene TRBJ2-3, with D unclear. Trimming took 4 bases from V and 2 from J, leaving 19 bases between them. The CDR3 runs 17 residues. The V gene's germline CDR1 is MDHEN and CDR2 SYDVKM. CDR3 sequence: CASSSPQAIVYTDTQYF. For the CDR3, the DNA is TGTGCCAGCAGTTCCCCGCAAGCAATAGTATACACAGATACGCAGTATTTT. Using reference TRBV28 and TRBJ2-3 for the parts outside the CDR3, the full variable domain is DVKVTQSSRYLVKRTGEKVFLECVQDMDHENMFWYRQDPGLGLRLIYFSYDVKMKEKGDIPEGYSVSREKKERFSLILESASTNQTSMYLCASSSPQAIVYTDTQYFGPGTRLTVL.

The chain couples TRBV10-3 to TRBJ2-1, with 8 positions matching TRBD2. V dropped 2 bases and J dropped 10; count of bases not matched to a gene: 13. The CDR3 runs to 16 residues. Germline lookup yields CDR1 ENHRY and CDR2 SYGVKD. In DNA, the CDR3 is TGTGCCATCAGTGAGATAACTAGCGGAAGTCGAGGCGAGCAGTTCTTC. This gives the protein CAISEITSGSRGEQFF.

The chain carries TRBV28 and TRBJ2-7; 12 nucleotides agree with TRBD2. Germline trimming cut 3 bases from V and 5 bases from J; bases unmatched to any gene: 5. Looked up from germline, CDR1 is MDHEN and CDR2 is SYDVKM. The CDR3 loop spans 15 amino acids. CDR3 loop: CASSFPLAGGHEQYF. In DNA form, the CDR3 reads TGTGCCAGCAGTTTCCCCCTAGCGGGAGGGCACGAGCAGTACTTC.

This chain connects TRBV30 to TRBJ1-1; the D is unclear. The V end was cut by 0 bases, the J end by 0 bases, with 11 bases between. Germline V gene sequence: CDR1 GTSNPN, CDR2 SVGIG (reference sequence). This CDR3 contains 15 residues. The chain's CDR3 is CAWSVSGSVNTEAFF. In DNA, the CDR3 is TGTGCCTGGAGTGTATCGGGTTCTGTGAACACTGAAGCTTTCTTT.

The chain combines TRBV2 with TRBJ1-6; D is ambiguous. The CDR3 runs to 17 residues. Germline V gene lookup returns CDR1 SNHLY and CDR2 FYNNEI. V lost 1 base and J 0 bases, leaving 10 bases between the germline ends. The CDR3 sequence is CASSEVGGFSYNSPLHF. The CDR3 bases are TGTGCCAGCAGTGAAGTTGGCGGCTTCTCCTATAATTCACCCCTCCACTTT.

The chain recombines TRBV10-3 with TRBJ1-2; TRBD1 matches at 8 bases. Looked up from germline, CDR1 is ENHRY and CDR2 is SYGVKD. This CDR3 is 17 amino acids long. V lost 1 base, J lost 2 bases, and 9 bases stayed unmatched. This chain's CDR3 is CAISEFQGARGNYGYTF. The CDR3 nucleotides are TGTGCCATCAGTGAGTTTCAGGGGGCGCGGGGCAACTATGGCTACACCTTC.

CDR3 amino acids: CASSQADRGLQPQHF. CDR3 coding DNA: TGCGCCAGCAGCCAAGCCGACAGGGGTCTTCAGCCCCAGCATTTT. The chain uses TRBV4-1 and TRBJ1-5; TRBD1 agrees at 8 bases. The CDR3 is 15 residues long. The ends lost 1 base at V and 6 bases at J; junction bases unmatched: 5. Germline V gene data show CDR1 as MGHRA and CDR2 as YSYEKL.

The chain links TRBV28 to TRBJ1-1; 7 nucleotides line up with TRBD1. V lost 6 bases to trimming and J lost 1 base; unmatched junction nucleotides: 8. This CDR3 spans 15 amino acids. Germline lookup yields CDR1 MDHEN and CDR2 SYDVKM. The DNA for the CDR3 is TGTGCCAGCAGCCTAGGGGGCTCGGGGAACACTGAAGCTTTCTTT. Amino acids: CASSLGGSGNTEAFF.

J is TRBJ2-2 and V is TRBV6-5; 9 positions agree with TRBD1. Trimming removed 10 bases from V and 7 bases from J; junction bases left unmatched: 10. Germline CDR1 and CDR2: MNHEY and SVGAGI. CDR3 size: 14 residues. The CDR3, as DNA: TGTGCCACGGCTACACAGGGGGCTAACGGGGAGCTGTTTTTT. This encodes CATATQGANGELFF.

With respect to this clone: Other DNA sequences within the sample encode an identical CDR3. The chain recombines TRBV19 with TRBJ1-1, with TRBD1 as a possible D gene (6 bases). V dropped 6 bases and J dropped 2 bases, with 10 bases sitting between them. Germline V CDR1 and CDR2: LNHDA, SQIVND (reference sequence). The CDR3 has 13 amino acids. Here the CDR3 reads CASSPTGNTEAFF. The CDR3 region has the DNA TGTGCCAGTAGCCCGACAGGAAACACTGAAGCTTTCTTT.

In this sample, this clone turned up a few times. The chain carries TRBV18 and TRBJ2-2, with D possibly matching TRBD2 (5 bases). Trimming shortened V by 1 base and J by 7 bases, and 13 bases separated the two germline ends. The length of the CDR3 is 15 residues. Germline V gene data show CDR1 as KGHSH and CDR2 as LQKENI. The CDR3 bases are TGTGCCAGCTCACCACAGGAAGCGGCCTACGGGGAGCTGTTTTTT. This translates into CASSPQEAAYGELFF.

J is TRBJ1-1 and V is TRBV5-1; D unclear. Trimming cost V 0 bases and J 0 bases, with 6 bases left between them. The CDR3 sequence is 14 residues long. Germline V lookup: CDR1 SGHRS, CDR2 YFSETQ. CDR3 protein: CASSLGGLNTEAFF. CDR3 nucleotide sequence: TGCGCCAGCAGCTTGGGCGGATTGAACACTGAAGCTTTCTTT.

The V call is TRBV19, the J call TRBJ1-1, with 7 bases that match TRBD1. The ends lost 6 bases at V and 2 bases at J; junction bases unmatched: 12. Germline-derived CDR1 and CDR2 are LNHDA and SQIVND (reference sequence). The CDR3 totals 16 residues. CDR3 protein: CASSAVLGTVNTEAFF. CDR3 sequence (DNA): TGTGCCAGTAGCGCCGTCCTCGGGACAGTTAACACTGAAGCTTTCTTT. Full variable domain (outside the CDR3, taken from reference TRBV19 and TRBJ1-1): DGGITQSPKYLFRKEGQNVTLSCEQNLNHDAMYWYRQDPGQGLRLIYYSQIVNDFQKGDIAEGYSVSREKKESFPLTVTSAQKNPTAFYLCASSAVLGTVNTEAFFGQGTRLTVV.

The chain links TRBV4-3 to TRBJ1-4; the match to TRBD1 covers 12 bases. V lost 3 bases and J lost 7; bases outside the gene matches: 18. The V gene's germline CDR1 is LGHNA and CDR2 YSLEER. The CDR3 sequence is 20 residues long. CDR3: CASSQWIFRGQGAPVEKLFF. CDR3 coding DNA: TGCGCCAGCAGCCAGTGGATTTTCCGGGGACAGGGGGCGCCGGTTGAAAAACTGTTTTTT.

The rearrangement uses TRBV7-2 and TRBJ2-3; TRBD1 agrees at 7 bases. Germline V gene data show CDR1 as SGHTA and CDR2 as FQGNSA. The V gene end was trimmed by 2 bases and the J gene end by 6 bases; junction bases not matched to a gene: 14. This CDR3 is built from 17 residues. The CDR3 is CASSLNRFTGASDTQYF. The CDR3 nucleotides read TGTGCCAGCAGCTTAAACCGATTTACAGGGGCGTCTGATACGCAGTATTTT.

This chain joins TRBV28 and TRBJ1-1; 8 bases align to TRBD1. J lost 5 bases, V lost 7 bases, and 6 bases had no gene match. The CDR3 runs to 13 residues. Germline V gene lookup returns CDR1 MDHEN and CDR2 SYDVKM. Here the CDR3 DNA reads TGTGCCAGCATTGGAGGACAGGGAACTGAAGCTTTCTTT. Its protein is CASIGGQGTEAFF.

The chain couples TRBV6-5 to TRBJ2-3; D gene unclear. This CDR3 spans 14 amino acids. CDR1 MNHEY and CDR2 SVGAGI come from the germline V gene. V was pared by 0 bases and J by 3 bases, with 7 bases between. The CDR3 region is CASSYSEATDTQYF. CDR3 DNA: TGTGCCAGCAGTTACTCCGAGGCAACAGATACGCAGTATTTT.

The chain employs TRBV7-9 and TRBJ2-5; a weak D match, TRBD1 (5 bases). V lost 5 bases and J 4 bases, leaving 5 bases between the germline ends. The CDR3 runs to 11 residues. CDR1 SEHNR and CDR2 FQNEAQ come from the germline V gene (reference sequence). CDR3 protein: CASSQGETQYF. The CDR3 region has the DNA TGTGCCAGCAGCCAGGGAGAGACCCAGTACTTC.